This T cell receptor (beta chain) was found in a study of blood T cell repertoires in COVID-19. About the study: T cells, B-cell-depleted T cells, or PBMCs supplied cDNA or gDNA.

Original methodology: It was from reference gene primer amplification that nucleated cell counts were estimated. The assay was immunoSEQ multiplex PCR, and TCRdb's table has in-frame clones only and misses some. V and J calls and clone size come straight from that table; D and trimming were deduced from the DNA. The table lists 75,000 to 90,000 clones, 90% of them singletons. The V gene end was trimmed by 3 bases and the J gene end by 4 bases; junction bases not matched to a gene: 4. The CDR3 is 14 amino acids. Looked up from germline, CDR1 is LGHDT and CDR2 is YNNKEL (reference sequence). Enrolment of Seattle patients took place during active infection, and they were followed longitudinally.

The V and J genes are TRBV3-1 (or the pseudogene TRBV3-2) and TRBJ1-1, with 8 positions matching TRBD1. This receptor was identified in a man between 18 and 29 years old with COVID-19, enrolled during active disease. Sequenced material: peripheral blood. The DNA for the CDR3 is TGTGCCAGCAGCCACCAAACAGGGGGCACTGAAGCTTTCTTT. Protein sequence: CASSHQTGGTEAFF.